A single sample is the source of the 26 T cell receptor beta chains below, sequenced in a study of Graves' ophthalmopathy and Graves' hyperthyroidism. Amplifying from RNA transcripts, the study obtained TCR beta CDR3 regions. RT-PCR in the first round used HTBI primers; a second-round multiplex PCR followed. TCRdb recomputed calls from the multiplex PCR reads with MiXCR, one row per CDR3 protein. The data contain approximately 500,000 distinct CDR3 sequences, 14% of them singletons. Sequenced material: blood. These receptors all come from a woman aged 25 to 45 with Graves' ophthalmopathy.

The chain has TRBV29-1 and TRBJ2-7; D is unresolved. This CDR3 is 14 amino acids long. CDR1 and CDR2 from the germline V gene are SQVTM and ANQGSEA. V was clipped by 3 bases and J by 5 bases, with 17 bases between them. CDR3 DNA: TGCAGCGTTGAGGGCAGCTCGGAAGGAAACGAGCAGTACTTC. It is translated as CSVEGSSEGNEQYF.

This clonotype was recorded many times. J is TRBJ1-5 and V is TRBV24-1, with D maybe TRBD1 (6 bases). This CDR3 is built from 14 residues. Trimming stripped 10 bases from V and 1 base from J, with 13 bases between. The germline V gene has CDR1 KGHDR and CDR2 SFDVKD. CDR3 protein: CATSGGGSNQPQHF. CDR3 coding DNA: TGTGCCACTTCCGGCGGGGGCAGCAATCAGCCCCAGCATTTT.

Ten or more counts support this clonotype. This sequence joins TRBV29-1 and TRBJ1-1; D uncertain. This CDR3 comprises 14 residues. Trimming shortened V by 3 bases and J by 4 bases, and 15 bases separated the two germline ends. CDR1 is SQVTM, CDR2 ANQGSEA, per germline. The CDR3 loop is CSVEANPPGTEAFF. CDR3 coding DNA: TGCAGCGTTGAGGCAAATCCTCCAGGCACTGAAGCTTTCTTT. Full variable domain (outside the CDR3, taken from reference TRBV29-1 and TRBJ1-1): SAVISQKPSRDICQRGTSLTIQCQVDSQVTMMFWYRQQPGQSLTLIATANQGSEATYESGFVIDKFPISRPNLTFSTLTVSNMSPEDSSIYLCSVEANPPGTEAFFGQGTRLTVV.

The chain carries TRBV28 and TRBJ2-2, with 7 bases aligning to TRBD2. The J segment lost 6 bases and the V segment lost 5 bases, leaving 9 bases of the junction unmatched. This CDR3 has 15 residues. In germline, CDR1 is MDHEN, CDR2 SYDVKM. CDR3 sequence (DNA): TGTGCCAGCAGTCCCTTGACCGCGGGGGCCGGGGAGCTGTTTTTT. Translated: CASSPLTAGAGELFF.

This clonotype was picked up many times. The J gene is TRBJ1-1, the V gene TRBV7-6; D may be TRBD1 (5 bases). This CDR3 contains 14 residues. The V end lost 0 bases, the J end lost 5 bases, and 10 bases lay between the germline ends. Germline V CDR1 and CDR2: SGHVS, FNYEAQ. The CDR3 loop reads CASSLAGGRTEAFF. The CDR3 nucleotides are TGTGCCAGCAGCTTAGCCGGGGGGAGGACTGAAGCTTTCTTT.

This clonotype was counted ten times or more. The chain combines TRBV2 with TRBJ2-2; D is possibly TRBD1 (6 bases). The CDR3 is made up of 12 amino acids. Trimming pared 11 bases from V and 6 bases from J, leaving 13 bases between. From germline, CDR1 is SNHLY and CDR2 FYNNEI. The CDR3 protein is CAATGFAGELFF. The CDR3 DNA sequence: TGTGCCGCCACAGGGTTCGCCGGGGAGCTGTTTTTT.

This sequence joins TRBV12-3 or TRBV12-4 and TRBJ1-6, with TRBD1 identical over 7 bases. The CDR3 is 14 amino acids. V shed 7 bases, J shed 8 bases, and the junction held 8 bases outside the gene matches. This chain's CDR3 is CASTLTGSDSPLHF. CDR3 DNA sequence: TGTGCCAGCACCCTGACAGGGTCGGATTCACCCCTCCACTTT.

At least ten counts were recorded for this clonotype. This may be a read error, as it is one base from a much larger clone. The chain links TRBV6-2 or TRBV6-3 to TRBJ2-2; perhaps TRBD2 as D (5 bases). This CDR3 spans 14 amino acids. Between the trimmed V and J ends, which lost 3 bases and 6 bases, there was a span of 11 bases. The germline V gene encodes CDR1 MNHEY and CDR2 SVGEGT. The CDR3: CASSYNEGAGELFF. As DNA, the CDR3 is TGTGCCAGCAGTTATAACGAGGGCGCCGGGGAGCTGTTTTTT.

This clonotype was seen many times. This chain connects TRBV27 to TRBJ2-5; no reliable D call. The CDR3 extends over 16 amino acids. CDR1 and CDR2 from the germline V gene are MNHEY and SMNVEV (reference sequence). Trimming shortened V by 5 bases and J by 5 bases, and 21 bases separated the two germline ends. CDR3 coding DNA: TGTGCCAGCAGTCACAACCCCCAGCTCCCCGGGGAGACCCAGTACTTC. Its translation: CASSHNPQLPGETQYF.

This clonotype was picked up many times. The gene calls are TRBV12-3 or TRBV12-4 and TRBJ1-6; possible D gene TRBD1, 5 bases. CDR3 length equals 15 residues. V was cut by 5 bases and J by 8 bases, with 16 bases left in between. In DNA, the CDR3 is TGTGCCAGCAGTAGACAGACCCTTGGGCATTCACCCCTCCACTTT. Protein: CASSRQTLGHSPLHF.

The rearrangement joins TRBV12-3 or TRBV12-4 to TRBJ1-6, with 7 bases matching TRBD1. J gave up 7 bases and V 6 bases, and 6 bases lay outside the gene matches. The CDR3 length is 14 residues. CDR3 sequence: CASSSGQDNSPLHF. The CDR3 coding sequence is TGTGCCAGCAGCTCAGGACAGGACAATTCACCCCTCCACTTT.

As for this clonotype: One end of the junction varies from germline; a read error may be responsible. The CDR3 DNA follows: TGTGCCAGCAGTATCCAGACAGGGACCTATGCCTACACCTTC. Translating gives CASSIQTGTYAYTF. V usage is TRBV28 and J usage is TRBJ1-2; TRBD1 aligns across 7 bases. This CDR3 has 14 amino acids. CDR1 and CDR2 from the germline V gene are MDHEN and SYDVKM.

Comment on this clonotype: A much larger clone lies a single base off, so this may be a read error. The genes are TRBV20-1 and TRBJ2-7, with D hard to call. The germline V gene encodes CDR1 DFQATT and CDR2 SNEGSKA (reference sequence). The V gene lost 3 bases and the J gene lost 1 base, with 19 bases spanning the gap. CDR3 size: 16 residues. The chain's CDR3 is CSASDISRLVSYEQYF. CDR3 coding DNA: TGCAGTGCTAGTGATATTAGCCGGTTAGTGTCCTACGAGCAGTACTTC.

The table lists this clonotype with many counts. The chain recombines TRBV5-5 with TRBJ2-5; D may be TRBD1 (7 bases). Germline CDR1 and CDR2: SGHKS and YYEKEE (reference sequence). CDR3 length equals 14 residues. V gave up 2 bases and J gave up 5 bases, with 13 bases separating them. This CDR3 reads CASSLYRGGETQYF. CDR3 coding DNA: TGTGCCAGCAGCTTATACAGGGGAGGCGAGACCCAGTACTTC.

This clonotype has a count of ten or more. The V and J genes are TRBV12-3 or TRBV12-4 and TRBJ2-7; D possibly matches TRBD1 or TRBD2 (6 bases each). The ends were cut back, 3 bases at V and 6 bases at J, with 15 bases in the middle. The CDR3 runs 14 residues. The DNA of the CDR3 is TGTGCCAGCAGTTTCGCGGGTCCGGGGGCCGAGCAGTACTTC. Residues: CASSFAGPGAEQYF.

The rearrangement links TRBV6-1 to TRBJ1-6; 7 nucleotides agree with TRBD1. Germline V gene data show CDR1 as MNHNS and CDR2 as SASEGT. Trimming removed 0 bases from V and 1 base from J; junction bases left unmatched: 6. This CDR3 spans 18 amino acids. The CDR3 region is CASSEADRVVSYNSPLHF. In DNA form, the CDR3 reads TGTGCCAGCAGTGAAGCCGACAGGGTAGTTTCCTATAATTCACCCCTCCACTTT.

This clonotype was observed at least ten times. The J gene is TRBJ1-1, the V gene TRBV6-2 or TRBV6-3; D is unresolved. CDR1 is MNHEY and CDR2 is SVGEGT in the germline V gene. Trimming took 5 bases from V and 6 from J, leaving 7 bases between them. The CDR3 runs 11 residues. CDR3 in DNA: TGTGCCAGCAGTGCCTCGGCTGAAGCTTTCTTT. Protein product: CASSASAEAFF.

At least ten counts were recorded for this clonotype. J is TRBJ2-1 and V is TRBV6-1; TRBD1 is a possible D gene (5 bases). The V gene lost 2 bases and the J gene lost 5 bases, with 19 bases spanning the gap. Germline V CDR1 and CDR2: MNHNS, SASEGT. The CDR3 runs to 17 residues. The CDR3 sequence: CASSEKRVRAINNEQFF. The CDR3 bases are TGTGCCAGCAGTGAAAAAAGGGTCAGGGCAATCAACAATGAGCAGTTCTTC.

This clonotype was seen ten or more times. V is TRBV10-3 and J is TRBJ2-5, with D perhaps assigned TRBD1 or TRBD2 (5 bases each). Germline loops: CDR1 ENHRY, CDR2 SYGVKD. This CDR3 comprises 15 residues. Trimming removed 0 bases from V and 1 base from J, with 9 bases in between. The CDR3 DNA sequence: TGTGCCATCAGTGAGTCGAAGGGGACCCAAGAGACCCAGTACTTC. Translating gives CAISESKGTQETQYF.

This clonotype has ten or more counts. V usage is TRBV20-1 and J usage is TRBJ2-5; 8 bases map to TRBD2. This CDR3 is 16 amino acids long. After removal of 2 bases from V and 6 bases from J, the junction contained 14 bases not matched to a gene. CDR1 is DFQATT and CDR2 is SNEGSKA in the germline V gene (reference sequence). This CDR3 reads CSARPREGLWAQTQYF. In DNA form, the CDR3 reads TGCAGTGCTAGACCCCGGGAGGGCCTTTGGGCTCAGACCCAGTACTTC.

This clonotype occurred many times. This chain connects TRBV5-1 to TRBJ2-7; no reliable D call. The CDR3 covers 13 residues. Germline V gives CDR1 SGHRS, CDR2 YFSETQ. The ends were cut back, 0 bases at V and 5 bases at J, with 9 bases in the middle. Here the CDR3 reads CASSLAGFHEQYF. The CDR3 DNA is TGCGCCAGCAGCTTGGCAGGATTTCACGAGCAGTACTTC.

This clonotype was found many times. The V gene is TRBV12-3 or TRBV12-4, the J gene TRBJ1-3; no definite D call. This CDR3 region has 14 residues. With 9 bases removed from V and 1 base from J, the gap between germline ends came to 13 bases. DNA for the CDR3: TGTGCCAGTTGGTTTGGCCCATCTGGAAACACCATATATTTT. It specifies CASWFGPSGNTIYF.

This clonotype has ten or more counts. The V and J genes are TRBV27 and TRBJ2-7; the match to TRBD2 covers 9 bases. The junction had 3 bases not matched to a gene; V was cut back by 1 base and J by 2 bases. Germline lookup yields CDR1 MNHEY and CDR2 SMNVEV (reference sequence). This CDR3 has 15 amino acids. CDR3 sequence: CASSLFPSGAYEQYF. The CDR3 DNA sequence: TGTGCCAGCAGTTTATTCCCTAGCGGGGCCTACGAGCAGTACTTC.

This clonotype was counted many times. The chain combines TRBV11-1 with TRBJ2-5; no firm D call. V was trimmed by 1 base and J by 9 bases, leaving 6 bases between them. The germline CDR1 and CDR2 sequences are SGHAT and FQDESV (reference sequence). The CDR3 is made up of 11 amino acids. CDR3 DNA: TGTGCCAGCAGCTTAGGGGATGCCCAGTACTTC. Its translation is CASSLGDAQYF.

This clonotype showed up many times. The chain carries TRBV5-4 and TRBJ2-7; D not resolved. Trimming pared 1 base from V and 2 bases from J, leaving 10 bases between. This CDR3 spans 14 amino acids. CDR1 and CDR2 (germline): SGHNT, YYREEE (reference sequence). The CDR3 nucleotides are TGTGCCAGCAGCTTGTCAGAGACACCCTACGAGCAGTACTTC. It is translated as CASSLSETPYEQYF.

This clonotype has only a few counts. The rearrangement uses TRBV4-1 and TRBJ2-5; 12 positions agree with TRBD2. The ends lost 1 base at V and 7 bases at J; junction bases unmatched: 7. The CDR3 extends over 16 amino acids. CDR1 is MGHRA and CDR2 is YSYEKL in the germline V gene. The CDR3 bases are TGCGCCAGCAGCCAAGGACTAGCGGGGGCCATAGGGACCCAGTACTTC. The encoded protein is CASSQGLAGAIGTQYF.